The text below deals with one T cell receptor (beta chain). Its antigen remains unidentified. These data are taken from a study of T cell responses to AZD1222 COVID-19 vaccine. Study findings and constraints: Clonal diversity was possibly underestimated, and the donors were mostly white British, with more females.

Germline V lookup: CDR1 SGHDT, CDR2 YYEEEE. V was clipped by 4 bases and J by 6 bases; unmatched bases: 6. The CDR3 contains 14 residues. Only in-frame clones appear in the TCRdb table, and some are missing; sequencing was by immunoSEQ multiplex PCR. Among roughly 70,000 clones, just over 85% were seen once, and the ten largest hold about 2.5%. This receptor was obtained from an adult in good health. The chain couples TRBV5-6 to TRBJ2-3, with 9 bases identical to TRBD1. The sample in question was peripheral blood, obtained on day 0 of AZD1222 vaccination. CDR3 in DNA: TGTGCCAGCAGCACCGGGACAGGGTTGGATACGCAGTATTTT. Translating gives CASSTGTGLDTQYF.